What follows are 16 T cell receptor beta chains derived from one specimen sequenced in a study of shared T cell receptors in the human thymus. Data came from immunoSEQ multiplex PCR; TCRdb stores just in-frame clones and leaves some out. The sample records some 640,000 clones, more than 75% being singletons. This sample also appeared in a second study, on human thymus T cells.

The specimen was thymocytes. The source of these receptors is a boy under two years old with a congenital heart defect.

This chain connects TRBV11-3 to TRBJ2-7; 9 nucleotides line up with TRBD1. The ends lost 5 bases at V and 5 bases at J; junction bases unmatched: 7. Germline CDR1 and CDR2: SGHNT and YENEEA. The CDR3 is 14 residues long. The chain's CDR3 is CASSARDRADEQYF. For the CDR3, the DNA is TGTGCCAGCAGCGCCCGGGACAGGGCGGACGAGCAGTACTTC.

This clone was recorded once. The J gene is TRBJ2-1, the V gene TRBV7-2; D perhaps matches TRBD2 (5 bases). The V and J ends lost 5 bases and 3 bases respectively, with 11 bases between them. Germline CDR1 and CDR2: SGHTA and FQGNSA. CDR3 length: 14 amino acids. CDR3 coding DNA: TGTGCCAGCAGCCCCCGGGCGGGCTACAATGAGCAGTTCTTC. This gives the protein CASSPRAGYNEQFF.

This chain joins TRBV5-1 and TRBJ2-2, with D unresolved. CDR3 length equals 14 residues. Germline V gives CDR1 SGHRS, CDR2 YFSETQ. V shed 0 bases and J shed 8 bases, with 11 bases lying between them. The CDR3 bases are TGCGCCAGCAGCTTGGCTCCCACTGGTGGGGAGCTGTTTTTT. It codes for CASSLAPTGGELFF.

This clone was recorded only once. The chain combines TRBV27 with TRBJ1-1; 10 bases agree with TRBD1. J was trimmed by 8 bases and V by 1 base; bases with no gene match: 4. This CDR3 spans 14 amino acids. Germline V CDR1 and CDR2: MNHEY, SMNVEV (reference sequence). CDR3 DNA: TGTGCCAGCAGTTTATTTGGACAGGGGGTGGAAGCTTTCTTT. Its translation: CASSLFGQGVEAFF.

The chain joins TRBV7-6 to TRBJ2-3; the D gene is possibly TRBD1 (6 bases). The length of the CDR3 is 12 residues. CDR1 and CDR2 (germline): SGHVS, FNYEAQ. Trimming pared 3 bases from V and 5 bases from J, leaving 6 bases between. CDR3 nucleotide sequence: TGTGCCAGCAGCTTGGACAGAGATACGCAGTATTTT. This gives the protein CASSLDRDTQYF.

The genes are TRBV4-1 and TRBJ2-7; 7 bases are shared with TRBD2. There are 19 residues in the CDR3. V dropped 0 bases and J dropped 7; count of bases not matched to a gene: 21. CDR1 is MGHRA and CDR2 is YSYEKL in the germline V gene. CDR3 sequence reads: CASSQEIIAGLAAEREQYF. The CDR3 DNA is TGCGCCAGCAGCCAAGAAATAATCGCCGGCCTAGCGGCCGAAAGGGAGCAGTACTTC.

The CDR3 DNA reads TGTGCCAGCTCACCACCGGGCAGTGGACTCTATGGCTACACCTTC. Residues: CASSPPGSGLYGYTF. The chain uses TRBV18 and TRBJ1-2, with D uncertain. Germline V lookup: CDR1 KGHSH, CDR2 LQKENI. The V gene lost 0 bases and the J gene lost 4 bases, with 12 bases spanning the gap. There are 15 residues in the CDR3.

CDR3 residues: CAISETDRGGHSNQPQHF. The CDR3 region has the DNA TGTGCCATCAGTGAGACGGACAGGGGAGGTCATAGCAATCAGCCCCAGCATTTT. The J gene is TRBJ1-5, the V gene TRBV10-3; 9 nucleotides align to TRBD1. The J segment lost 0 bases and the V segment lost 2 bases, leaving 8 bases of the junction unmatched. The V gene's germline CDR1 is ENHRY and CDR2 SYGVKD. This CDR3 has 18 residues.

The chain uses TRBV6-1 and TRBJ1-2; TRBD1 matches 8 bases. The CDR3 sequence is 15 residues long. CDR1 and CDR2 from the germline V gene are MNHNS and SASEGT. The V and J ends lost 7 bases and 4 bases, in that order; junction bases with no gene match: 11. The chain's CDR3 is CASTLTGANLYGYTF. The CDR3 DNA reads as TGTGCCAGCACCCTGACAGGGGCGAACCTCTATGGCTACACCTTC.

This CDR3 is CASSADKSFTDTQYF. The CDR3, as DNA: TGTGCCAGCAGCGCGGACAAAAGCTTCACAGATACGCAGTATTTT. This chain joins TRBV5-4 and TRBJ2-3; D is perhaps TRBD1 (5 bases). Trimming took 4 bases from V and 2 from J, leaving 14 bases between them. The CDR3 runs 15 residues. CDR1 is SGHNT and CDR2 is YYREEE in the germline V gene (reference sequence).

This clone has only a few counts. CDR3 sequence (DNA): TGTGCCAGCACCGGTGGGGGCGAACCTTCCTACGAGCAGTACTTC. It is translated as CASTGGGEPSYEQYF. The gene calls are TRBV6-6 and TRBJ2-7; tentative D call: TRBD1 (6 bases). The CDR3 runs 15 residues. Germline V gives CDR1 MNHNY, CDR2 SVGAGI (reference sequence). Trimming pared 7 bases from V and 1 base from J, leaving 17 bases between.

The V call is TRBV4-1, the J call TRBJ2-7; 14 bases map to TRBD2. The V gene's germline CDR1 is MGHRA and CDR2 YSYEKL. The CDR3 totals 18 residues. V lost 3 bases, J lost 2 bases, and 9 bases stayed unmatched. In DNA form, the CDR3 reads TGCGCCAGCAGCCACCTAGGGACTAGCGGGGGAACCCCCTACGAGCAGTACTTC. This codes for CASSHLGTSGGTPYEQYF.

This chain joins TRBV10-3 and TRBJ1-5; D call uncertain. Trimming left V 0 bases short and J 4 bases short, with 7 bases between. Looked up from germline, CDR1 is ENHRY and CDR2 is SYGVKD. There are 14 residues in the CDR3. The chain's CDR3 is CAISESRRNQPQHF. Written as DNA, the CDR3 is TGTGCCATCAGTGAGTCGAGGCGGAATCAGCCCCAGCATTTT.

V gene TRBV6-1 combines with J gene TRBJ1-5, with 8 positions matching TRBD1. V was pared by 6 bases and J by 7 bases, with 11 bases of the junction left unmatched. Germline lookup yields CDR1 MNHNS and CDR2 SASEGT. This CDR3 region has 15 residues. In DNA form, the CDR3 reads TGTGCCAGCAGGAATAGACAGGGGAGGCTACAGCCCCAGCATTTT. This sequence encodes CASRNRQGRLQPQHF.

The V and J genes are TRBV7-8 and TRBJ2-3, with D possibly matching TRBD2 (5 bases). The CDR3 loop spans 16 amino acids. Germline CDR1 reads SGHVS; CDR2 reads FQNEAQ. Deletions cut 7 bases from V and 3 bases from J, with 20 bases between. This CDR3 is CASNLFPGLGTDTQYF. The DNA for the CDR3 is TGTGCCAGCAACCTTTTTCCGGGATTGGGTACAGATACGCAGTATTTT.

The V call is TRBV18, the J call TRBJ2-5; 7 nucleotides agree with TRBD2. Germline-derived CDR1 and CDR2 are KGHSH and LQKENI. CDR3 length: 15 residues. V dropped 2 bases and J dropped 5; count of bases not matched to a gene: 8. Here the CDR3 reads CASSPRREGQETQYF. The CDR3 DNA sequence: TGTGCCAGCTCACCAAGGAGGGAGGGCCAGGAGACCCAGTACTTC.